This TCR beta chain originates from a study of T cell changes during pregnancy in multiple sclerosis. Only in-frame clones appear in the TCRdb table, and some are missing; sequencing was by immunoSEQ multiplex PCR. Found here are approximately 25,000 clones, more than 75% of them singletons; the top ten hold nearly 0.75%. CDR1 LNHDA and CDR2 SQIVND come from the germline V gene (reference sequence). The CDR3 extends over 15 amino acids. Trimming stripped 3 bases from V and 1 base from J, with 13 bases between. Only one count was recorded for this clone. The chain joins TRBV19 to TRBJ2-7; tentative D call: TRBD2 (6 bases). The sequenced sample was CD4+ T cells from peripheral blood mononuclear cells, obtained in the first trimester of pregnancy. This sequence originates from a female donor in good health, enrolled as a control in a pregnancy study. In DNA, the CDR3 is TGTGCCAGTAGTATCGGCCGGGACTCATCCTACGAGCAGTACTTC. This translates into CASSIGRDSSYEQYF.